This is a list of T cell receptor beta chains from one sample in a study of blood T cell repertoires in COVID-19. Clones were read by immunoSEQ multiplex PCR, and TCRdb kept only the in-frame ones, dropping some. The sample holds 40,000 to 50,000 clones; around 90% are singletons and the top ten take 6.4%. Sequencing used peripheral blood. These TCRs come from a man between 65 and 85 years old with active COVID-19. The CDR3 runs from the conserved cysteine through the conserved F or W.

j_gene | v_gene | CDR3aa
TRBJ2-3 | TRBV12-5 | CASGEGLAGFQDTQYF
TRBJ2-7 | TRBV7-9 | CASSLGGRDNEQYF
TRBJ1-4 | TRBV7-2 | CASSFGWVGNEKLFF
TRBJ2-3 | TRBV5-4 | CASSLRGGPTDTQYF
TRBJ1-1 | TRBV19 | CASSMPPGGADTEAFF
TRBJ2-5 | TRBV12-3/TRBV12-4 | CASSFTGGETQYF
TRBJ1-5 | TRBV7-6 | CASRNRKHNQPQHF
TRBJ1-5 | TRBV5-5 | CASSLEQGPRQPQHF
TRBJ2-5 | TRBV2 | CASTSESQETQYF
TRBJ1-5 | TRBV5-1 | CASSLTQGLPLYDGQPQHF
TRBJ1-6 | TRBV5-5 | CASSSRQGGNSPLHF
TRBJ2-3 | TRBV7-9 | CASTRGNTDTQYF
TRBJ2-3 | TRBV2 | CASSEGHRGSDTQYF
TRBJ2-7 | TRBV11-2 | CASSLAQFSGVGEQYF
TRBJ1-3 | TRBV19 | CASSPGQGIDYSGNTIYF
TRBJ1-5 | TRBV10-1 | CASSEFVGQPQHF
TRBJ2-1 | TRBV28 | CASRARLAGAGNEQFF
TRBJ1-2 | TRBV5-5 | CASSFGVSANYGYTF
TRBJ1-2 | TRBV13 | CASSSYTGPRYTF
TRBJ2-1 | TRBV29-1 | CSVGEGARAGSYNEQFF
TRBJ1-5 | TRBV6-5 | CASSGTGRVNQPQHF
TRBJ2-5 | TRBV6-5 | CASRDPGGPETQYF
TRBJ1-3 | TRBV7-9 | CASSSPGQGSGNTIYF
TRBJ2-7 | TRBV3-1/TRBV3-2 | CASSQGFASRGRIGAGVNEQYF
TRBJ2-5 | TRBV28 | CASSAHKEGAYLRETQYF
TRBJ2-7 | TRBV6-1 | CASSERPGQVKYEQYF
TRBJ2-7 | TRBV29-1 | CSVRTTGKGILIPPEQYF
TRBJ1-5 | TRBV11-2 | CASSNGTGPNQPQHF
TRBJ1-4 | TRBV18 | CASSPDRGRGQKLFF
TRBJ2-3 | TRBV30 | CAWSIGGGTFRDTQYF
TRBJ2-3 | TRBV11-2 | CASSVSGGINTQYF
TRBJ1-2 | TRBV11-2 | CASSLWGTFSYTF
TRBJ2-3 | TRBV9 | CASSVGLALGDTQYF
TRBJ2-5 | TRBV28 | CASSKQGWQETQYF
TRBJ1-6 | TRBV7-2 | CASSLLVPRNNSPLHF
TRBJ2-2 | TRBV19 | CASSTPGGNTGELFF
TRBJ1-6 | TRBV11-2 | CASSAMDRAFNSPLHF
TRBJ2-7 | TRBV28 | CASSFSRVSSYEQYF
TRBJ2-7 | TRBV6-6 | CASSIDRVTSYEQYF
TRBJ1-1 | TRBV7-2 | CASSLRGTGHTEAFF
TRBJ2-1 | TRBV5-8 | CASSSGTLLYNEQFF
TRBJ1-1 | TRBV11-2 | CASSLGTTYTEAFF